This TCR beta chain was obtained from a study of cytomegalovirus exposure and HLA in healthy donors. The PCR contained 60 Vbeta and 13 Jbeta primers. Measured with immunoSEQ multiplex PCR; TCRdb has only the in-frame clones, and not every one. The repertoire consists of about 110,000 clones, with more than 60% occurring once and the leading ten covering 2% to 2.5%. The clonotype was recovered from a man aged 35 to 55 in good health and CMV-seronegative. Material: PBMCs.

CDR3 protein: CASSPPGLAGGYNEQFF. In nucleotides, the CDR3 is TGTGCCAGCTCACCGCCTGGACTAGCGGGGGGGTACAATGAGCAGTTCTTC. The genes are TRBV18 and TRBJ2-1; 15 positions agree with TRBD2. The CDR3 spans 17 residues. Germline trimming cut 3 bases from V and 4 bases from J; bases unmatched to any gene: 4. Per the germline V gene, CDR1 is KGHSH and CDR2 is LQKENI.